This T cell receptor beta chain appears in the sequencing data of a study of Ad26.COV2.S vaccination and SARS-CoV-2 variants. The wider study: Once, or twice with 56 days between doses, Ad26.COV2.S was given intramuscularly.

The length of the CDR3 is 16 residues. Germline CDR1 SGHDT, CDR2 YYEEEE. V shed 4 bases and J 5 bases; nucleotides not matched to a gene: 10. Libraries were prepared by immunoSEQ multiplex PCR; TCRdb keeps only in-frame clonotypes and omits some of them. Here the sample spans about 370,000 clones, around 85% being singletons. Documented treatment: some 19 received Ad26.COV2.S at low or high dose, single or two shots; roughly 5 received placebo; per-sample allocation not given. Sampling was performed 63 days after the first vaccine or placebo injection. The clonotype comes from a person aged 18-60 years who received the Ad26.COV2.S COVID-19 vaccine or a placebo. This material consisted of peripheral blood, taken in a trial of Ad26.COV2.S vaccine versus placebo. This chain joins TRBV5-6 and TRBJ2-2, with TRBD2 matching 8 bases. DNA of the CDR3: TGTGCCAGCAGCCCCTGGTCGGGGGGGCAGACCGGGGAGCTGTTTTTT. It yields the protein CASSPWSGGQTGELFF.